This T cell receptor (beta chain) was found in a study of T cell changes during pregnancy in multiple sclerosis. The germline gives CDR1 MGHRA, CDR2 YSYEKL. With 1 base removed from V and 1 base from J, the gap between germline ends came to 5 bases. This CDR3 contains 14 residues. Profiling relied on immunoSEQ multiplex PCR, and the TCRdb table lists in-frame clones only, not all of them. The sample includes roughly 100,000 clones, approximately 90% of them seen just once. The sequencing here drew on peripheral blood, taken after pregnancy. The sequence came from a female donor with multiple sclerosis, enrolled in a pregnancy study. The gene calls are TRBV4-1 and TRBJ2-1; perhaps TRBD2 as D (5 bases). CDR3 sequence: CASSQGGSYNEQFF. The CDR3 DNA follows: TGCGCCAGCAGCCAAGGAGGGTCCTACAATGAGCAGTTCTTC.